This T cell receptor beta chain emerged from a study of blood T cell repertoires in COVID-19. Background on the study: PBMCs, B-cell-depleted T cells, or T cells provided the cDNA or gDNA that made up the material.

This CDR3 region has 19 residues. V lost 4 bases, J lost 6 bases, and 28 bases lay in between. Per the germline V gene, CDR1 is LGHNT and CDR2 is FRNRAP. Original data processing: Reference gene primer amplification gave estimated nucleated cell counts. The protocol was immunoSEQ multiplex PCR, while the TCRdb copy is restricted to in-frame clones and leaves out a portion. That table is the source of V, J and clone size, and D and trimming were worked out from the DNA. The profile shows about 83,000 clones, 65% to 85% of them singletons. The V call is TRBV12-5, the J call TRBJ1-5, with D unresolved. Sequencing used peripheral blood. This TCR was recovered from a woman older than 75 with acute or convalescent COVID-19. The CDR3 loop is CASGSSSRSQDGITQPQHF. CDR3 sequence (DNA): TGTGCTAGTGGTTCGAGTTCCCGGTCCCAAGATGGTATTACTCAGCCCCAGCATTTT. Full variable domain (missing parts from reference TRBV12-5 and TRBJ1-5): DARVTQTPRHKVTEMGQEVTMRCQPILGHNTVFWYRQTMMQGLELLAYFRNRAPLDDSGMPKDRFSAEMPDATLATLKIQPSEPRDSAVYFCASGSSSRSQDGITQPQHFGDGTRLSIL.